Following are 30 T cell receptor beta chains from one sample sequenced in a study of sequential checkpoint blockade in melanoma. Treatment described: randomized to nivolumab then ipilimumab (arm A) or the reverse (arm B). Measured with immunoSEQ multiplex PCR; TCRdb has only the in-frame clones, and not every one. The sample has fewer than 20,000 clones, around four fifths seen once; the top ten hold 35% to 40%. The sample in question was CD8+ T cells sorted from blood (inferred from file names), obtained from a patient given nivolumab and ipilimumab in sequence. The receptors shown here come from a human donor with melanoma.

The chain links TRBV2 to TRBJ2-3; possible D gene TRBD2, 7 bases. The CDR3 has 17 residues. V lost 3 bases, J lost 7 bases, and 23 bases lay in between. Germline V gene lookup returns CDR1 SNHLY and CDR2 FYNNEI. Written as DNA, the CDR3 is TGTGCCAGCAGTGATCCTGGGGCACAGGGAGGGCCGTATACGCAGTATTTT. It codes for CASSDPGAQGGPYTQYF.

V usage is TRBV2 and J usage is TRBJ2-7, with unresolved D. The CDR3 is 13 residues long. With 3 bases removed from V and 1 base from J, the gap between germline ends came to 7 bases. The germline V gene has CDR1 SNHLY and CDR2 FYNNEI. As DNA, the CDR3 is TGTGCCAGCAGTGATGAACTTTCCTACGAGCAGTACTTC. Amino acids: CASSDELSYEQYF.

This sequence joins TRBV30 and TRBJ1-1; no clear D. V was pared by 2 bases and J by 4 bases, with 11 bases between. CDR3 size: 13 residues. CDR1 and CDR2 (germline): GTSNPN, SVGIG (reference sequence). The CDR3 DNA reads TGTGCCTGGAGTCGTGATGGAGTCACTGAAGCTTTCTTT. It specifies CAWSRDGVTEAFF.

The V gene is TRBV27, the J gene TRBJ2-1, with 8 bases identical to TRBD2. The ends lost 3 bases at V and 8 bases at J; junction bases unmatched: 6. CDR1 MNHEY and CDR2 SMNVEV come from the germline V gene (reference sequence). This CDR3 has 14 amino acids. This CDR3 reads CASSFQRESHEQFF. The DNA for the CDR3 is TGTGCCAGCAGTTTCCAGCGGGAGTCACATGAGCAGTTCTTC.

This chain links TRBV6-5 with TRBJ2-1; D ambiguous. In germline, CDR1 is MNHEY, CDR2 SVGAGI. The V end was cut by 0 bases, the J end by 0 bases, with 6 bases between. The CDR3 has 15 amino acids. The CDR3 DNA is TGTGCCAGCAGTTACTCAGAGAGCTCCTACAATGAGCAGTTCTTC. It codes for CASSYSESSYNEQFF.

The V gene is TRBV7-9, the J gene TRBJ2-5; 7 bases are shared with TRBD2. Per the germline V gene, CDR1 is SEHNR and CDR2 is FQNEAQ (reference sequence). This CDR3 has 14 amino acids. J gave up 5 bases and V 3 bases, and 6 bases lay outside the gene matches. The CDR3 loop is CASSLGGSRETQYF. The DNA of the CDR3 is TGTGCCAGCAGCTTGGGGGGGAGCCGGGAGACCCAGTACTTC.

The rearrangement uses TRBV6-5 and TRBJ2-1, with D maybe TRBD2 (5 bases). The germline CDR1 and CDR2 sequences are MNHEY and SVGAGI. The ends were cut back, 1 base at V and 0 bases at J, with 7 bases in the middle. The CDR3 contains 15 residues. CDR3: CASSYLAYSYNEQFF. The DNA for the CDR3 is TGTGCCAGCAGTTACTTAGCGTACTCCTACAATGAGCAGTTCTTC.

The chain couples TRBV7-9 to TRBJ1-4; 9 bases map to TRBD1. The CDR3 extends over 16 amino acids. J gave up 8 bases and V 5 bases, and 12 bases lay outside the gene matches. CDR1 is SEHNR and CDR2 is FQNEAQ in the germline V gene (reference sequence). CDR3 DNA: TGTGCCAGCAGCGGGACAGGGATCAGGCAATGGGAAAAACTGTTTTTT. It codes for CASSGTGIRQWEKLFF.

The gene calls are TRBV4-1 and TRBJ2-2; D not resolved. Trimming removed 6 bases from V and 6 bases from J, with 5 bases in between. The CDR3 is 11 amino acids. The germline V gene encodes CDR1 MGHRA and CDR2 YSYEKL. The CDR3 DNA follows: TGCGCCAGCAGGGCGGCCGGGGAGCTGTTTTTT. This codes for CASRAAGELFF.

A word on this clone: This specimen includes other DNA sequences encoding the same CDR3. The CDR3 DNA sequence: TGTGCCAGCAGCGACCGGGACAGAGACTACGAGCAGTACTTC. This gives the protein CASSDRDRDYEQYF. This chain connects TRBV7-9 to TRBJ2-7; 7 bases fit TRBD1. The CDR3 is made up of 14 amino acids. CDR1 SEHNR and CDR2 FQNEAQ come from the germline V gene (reference sequence). The V segment lost 5 bases and the J segment 3 bases; nucleotides outside the gene matches: 7.

The chain uses TRBV2 and TRBJ2-4, with D possibly matching TRBD2 (5 bases). Germline V CDR1 and CDR2: SNHLY, FYNNEI. The CDR3 extends over 13 amino acids. V lost 8 bases and J 0 bases, leaving 8 bases between the germline ends. In nucleotides, the CDR3 is TGTGCCAGCGAGGGTCTAGCCAAAAACATTCAGTACTTC. Translating it yields CASEGLAKNIQYF.

This chain connects TRBV6-1 to TRBJ2-5; 9 bases fit TRBD1. Germline trimming cut 3 bases from V and 1 base from J; bases unmatched to any gene: 3. The CDR3 sequence is 15 residues long. Germline CDR1 and CDR2: MNHNS and SASEGT. CDR3 residues: CASSETGGTQETQYF. CDR3 bases: TGTGCCAGCAGTGAGACAGGGGGAACCCAAGAGACCCAGTACTTC.

The count of this clone is one. The CDR3 region is CASSDPDRATYEQYF. CDR3 sequence (DNA): TGTGCCAGCAGCGATCCCGACAGGGCCACCTACGAGCAGTACTTC. The chain joins TRBV27 to TRBJ2-7, with TRBD1 matching over 7 bases. The CDR3 has 15 amino acids. Germline V gene sequence: CDR1 MNHEY, CDR2 SMNVEV (reference sequence). V gave up 6 bases and J gave up 2 bases; unmatched junction bases: 10.

This chain links TRBV2 with TRBJ1-6; D remains ambiguous. This CDR3 has 17 amino acids. Germline loops: CDR1 SNHLY, CDR2 FYNNEI. Trimming left V 3 bases short and J 0 bases short, with 12 bases between. CDR3 sequence reads: CASSDDISRSYNSPLHF. CDR3 sequence (DNA): TGTGCCAGCAGTGACGACATCTCCCGCTCCTATAATTCACCCCTCCACTTT.

This rearrangement joins TRBV29-1 to TRBJ2-2; 7 nucleotides line up with TRBD2. This CDR3 region has 15 residues. Germline V lookup: CDR1 SQVTM, CDR2 ANQGSEA. The J segment lost 1 base and the V segment lost 2 bases, leaving 4 bases of the junction unmatched. The CDR3 spells CSVELAGVNTGELFF. The CDR3 coding sequence is TGCAGCGTTGAACTGGCGGGAGTGAACACCGGGGAGCTGTTTTTT.

The CDR3 DNA sequence: TGTGCCACCATCGGGGATTCGAGCTCCTACGAGCAGTACTTC. Protein: CATIGDSSSYEQYF. The V and J genes are TRBV28 and TRBJ2-7; D is possibly TRBD2 (5 bases). Germline V gene lookup returns CDR1 MDHEN and CDR2 SYDVKM. V was cut by 10 bases and J by 0 bases, with 16 bases left in between. The CDR3 is made up of 14 amino acids. The whole variable domain, remainder taken from reference TRBV28 and TRBJ2-7, is DVKVTQSSRYLVKRTGEKVFLECVQDMDHENMFWYRQDPGLGLRLIYFSYDVKMKEKGDIPEGYSVSREKKERFSLILESASTNQTSMYLCATIGDSSSYEQYFGPGTRLTVT.

This chain connects TRBV19 to TRBJ2-2; 10 nucleotides line up with TRBD1. Per the germline V gene, CDR1 is LNHDA and CDR2 is SQIVND (reference sequence). Trimming took 5 bases from V and 5 from J; bases not matched to a gene: 11. The CDR3 is 17 amino acids. Here the CDR3 reads CASSLTRQGAKTGELFF. The DNA of the CDR3 is TGTGCCAGTAGTCTTACTCGACAGGGGGCCAAAACCGGGGAGCTGTTTTTT.

J is TRBJ1-1 and V is TRBV9; D is perhaps TRBD1 (6 bases). The CDR3 length is 15 residues. The germline gives CDR1 SGDLS, CDR2 YYNGEE. The V gene lost 1 base and the J gene lost 0 bases, with 10 bases spanning the gap. CDR3 amino acids: CASSVLGQMNTEAFF. The CDR3 DNA reads TGTGCCAGCAGCGTATTAGGACAGATGAACACTGAAGCTTTCTTT.

V gene TRBV27 combines with J gene TRBJ2-2, with no clear D. The CDR3 loop spans 13 amino acids. Trimming shortened V by 3 bases and J by 4 bases, and 6 bases separated the two germline ends. CDR1 and CDR2 (germline): MNHEY, SMNVEV (reference sequence). The CDR3 DNA reads as TGTGCCAGCAGTTTCAAGCGCACCGGGGAGCTGTTTTTT. Translated, it gives CASSFKRTGELFF.

V gene TRBV5-1 combines with J gene TRBJ1-3, with 7 bases aligning to TRBD1. Germline CDR1 is SGHRS and CDR2 is YFSETQ. After removal of 0 bases from V and 2 bases from J, the junction contained 5 bases not matched to a gene. The CDR3 covers 16 residues. CDR3 coding DNA: TGCGCCAGCAGCTTGGCGGGACAGTTTACTGGAAACACCATATATTTT. Translating gives CASSLAGQFTGNTIYF. The full variable domain, in which reference TRBV5-1 and TRBJ1-3 provide the parts outside the CDR3, is KAGVTQTPRYLIKTRGQQVTLSCSPISGHRSVSWYQQTPGQGLQFLFEYFSETQRNKGNFPGRFSGRQFSNSRSEMNVSTLELGDSALYLCASSLAGQFTGNTIYFGEGSWLTVV.

This chain uses TRBV10-3 with TRBJ2-1, with a weak D call TRBD2 (6 bases). Trimming removed 0 bases from V and 4 bases from J, with 10 bases in between. The CDR3 covers 15 residues. Germline values: CDR1 ENHRY, CDR2 SYGVKD. CDR3 sequence (DNA): TGTGCCATCAGTGAGTCGCGGGGCCAGTACAATGAGCAGTTCTTC. Translation gives CAISESRGQYNEQFF.

The chain uses TRBV5-1 and TRBJ2-1, with 7 nucleotides matching TRBD2. Trimming removed 9 bases from V and 3 bases from J; junction bases left unmatched: 6. The CDR3 sequence is 13 residues long. Germline V gives CDR1 SGHRS, CDR2 YFSETQ. The CDR3 DNA follows: TGCGCCACCCACAGCGGGAACTACAATGAGCAGTTCTTC. Encoded protein: CATHSGNYNEQFF. Full variable domain (outside the CDR3, taken from reference TRBV5-1 and TRBJ2-1): KAGVTQTPRYLIKTRGQQVTLSCSPISGHRSVSWYQQTPGQGLQFLFEYFSETQRNKGNFPGRFSGRQFSNSRSEMNVSTLELGDSALYLCATHSGNYNEQFFGPGTRLTVL.

The CDR3 protein is CASSLGGRAVYNEQFF. The CDR3 DNA reads as TGTGCCAGCAGTTTAGGAGGGAGGGCGGTCTACAATGAGCAGTTCTTC. The chain carries TRBV28 and TRBJ2-1; TRBD2 matches 7 bases. V lost 2 bases, J lost 3 bases, and 7 bases stayed unmatched. Per the germline V gene, CDR1 is MDHEN and CDR2 is SYDVKM. CDR3 length: 16 amino acids.

The sample holds a few counts of this clone. This chain links TRBV14 with TRBJ2-7, with D possibly TRBD2 on 6 matching bases. CDR3 length: 16 residues. Looked up from germline, CDR1 is SGHDN and CDR2 is FVKESK. Trimming pared 0 bases from V and 2 bases from J, leaving 14 bases between. The CDR3 sequence is CASSQDWRESPYEQYF. The CDR3 nucleotides are TGTGCCAGCAGCCAAGACTGGCGGGAATCTCCCTACGAGCAGTACTTC. The variable domain in full, completed from reference TRBV14 and TRBJ2-7, reads EAGVTQFPSHSVIEKGQTVTLRCDPISGHDNLYWYRRVMGKEIKFLLHFVKESKQDESGMPNNRFLAERTGGTYSTLKVQPAELEDSGVYFCASSQDWRESPYEQYFGPGTRLTVT.

The chain couples TRBV6-6 to TRBJ1-4; 10 nucleotides agree with TRBD1. Germline V gene sequence: CDR1 MNHNY, CDR2 SVGAGI (reference sequence). This CDR3 is built from 13 residues. V lost 4 bases to trimming and J lost 8 bases; unmatched junction nucleotides: 1. CDR3 sequence (DNA): TGTGCCAGCAGTTGGGACAGGGGAGAAAAACTGTTTTTT. Encoded protein: CASSWDRGEKLFF.

The V call is TRBV29-1, the J call TRBJ1-2, with D uncertain. The CDR3 is made up of 14 amino acids. Germline lookup yields CDR1 SQVTM and CDR2 ANQGSEA. V lost 6 bases and J lost 8, with 22 bases in between. CDR3 coding DNA: TGCAGCGTGGAACCCGCAGAACAATCGGGGGGCTACACCTTC. It specifies CSVEPAEQSGGYTF. The full variable domain, with the rest looked up from reference TRBV29-1 and TRBJ1-2, is SAVISQKPSRDICQRGTSLTIQCQVDSQVTMMFWYRQQPGQSLTLIATANQGSEATYESGFVIDKFPISRPNLTFSTLTVSNMSPEDSSIYLCSVEPAEQSGGYTFGSGTRLTVV.

V and J are TRBV14 and TRBJ2-1; D unresolved. The germline V and J ends were trimmed by 4 bases and 5 bases, with 9 bases remaining between them. This CDR3 is built from 13 residues. The germline gives CDR1 SGHDN, CDR2 FVKESK. Here the CDR3 DNA reads TGTGCCAGCAGCCTGTCCTTTAACAATGAGCAGTTCTTC. It is translated as CASSLSFNNEQFF.

In its sample, this clone was seen a few times. V gene TRBV5-4 combines with J gene TRBJ1-4; 8 bases match TRBD1. Germline loops: CDR1 SGHNT, CDR2 YYREEE (reference sequence). V shed 4 bases and J 4 bases; nucleotides not matched to a gene: 3. This CDR3 is built from 14 residues. This CDR3 is CASSPDRGNEKLFF. CDR3 coding DNA: TGTGCCAGCAGCCCCGACAGGGGTAATGAAAAACTGTTTTTT.

The chain combines TRBV27 with TRBJ1-2, with TRBD1 identical over 10 bases. This CDR3 spans 16 amino acids. Per germline, CDR1 MNHEY and CDR2 SMNVEV (reference sequence). V gave up 0 bases and J gave up 1 base; unmatched junction bases: 2. CDR3 DNA: TGTGCCAGCAGTTTATCTCGGGACAGGGGTAACTATGGCTACACCTTC. Its translation: CASSLSRDRGNYGYTF.

The chain joins TRBV28 to TRBJ2-7; TRBD1 aligns across 8 bases. The CDR3 length is 14 residues. Germline values: CDR1 MDHEN, CDR2 SYDVKM. With 5 bases clipped from V and 4 bases from J, the junction kept 7 bases outside the gene matches. For the CDR3, the DNA is TGTGCCAGCAGTCTGACAGGGGATGCATACGAGCAGTACTTC. It yields the protein CASSLTGDAYEQYF. Using reference TRBV28 and TRBJ2-7 for the parts outside the CDR3, the full variable domain is DVKVTQSSRYLVKRTGEKVFLECVQDMDHENMFWYRQDPGLGLRLIYFSYDVKMKEKGDIPEGYSVSREKKERFSLILESASTNQTSMYLCASSLTGDAYEQYFGPGTRLTVT.